Listed below are T cell receptor beta chains from one sample, sequenced in a study of T-cell reconstitution after alpha-beta-depleted transplantation in children. TCRdb called the PCR reads again in MiXCR, with one record for every CDR3 protein. The sample includes about 97,000 distinct CDR3 sequences, 6% to 9% of them seen just once. Here the sequenced sample was PBMCs, taken before TCRalphabeta/CD19-depleted stem cell transplant. Every receptor here comes from a boy aged 2-9 years with acute lymphoblastic leukemia, due to receive a stem cell transplant. CDR3s include the opening cysteine and the closing phenylalanine or tryptophan. Each record gives: clone size, D gene, V gene, J gene, CDR3 protein, CDR3 DNA. A D gene is named only where the DNA matches it firmly. Clone sizes are given selectively: once, few, many, or a class where the clone is expanded.

>.|.|TRBV9|TRBJ2-7
CASSGGANPQYF
TGTGCCAGCTCTGGGGGGGCCAACCCGCAGTACTTC
>few|.|TRBV20-1|TRBJ2-7
CSARDFLYYEQYF
TGCAGTGCTAGGGACTTTTTATACTACGAGCAGTACTTC
>few|TRBD1|TRBV29-1|TRBJ2-7
CSVLFGQGGYEQYF
TGCAGCGTTTTGTTCGGACAGGGTGGCTACGAGCAGTACTTC
>many|TRBD1|TRBV9|TRBJ2-1
CASSASGGLESSYNEQFF
TGTGCCAGCAGCGCTTCAGGGGGCCTAGAGAGCTCCTACAATGAGCAGTTCTTC
>.|TRBD1|TRBV6-2/TRBV6-3|TRBJ2-1
CASSLDRHNEQFF
TGTGCCAGCAGTTTGGACAGGCACAATGAGCAGTTCTTC
>.|TRBD1|TRBV5-6|TRBJ1-2
CASSFVSSQGTNYGYTF
TGTGCCAGCAGCTTCGTTTCTTCACAGGGGACCAACTATGGCTACACCTTC
>.|.|TRBV6-1|TRBJ1-1
CASSLLAPNTEAFF
TGTGCCAGCAGTCTCCTGGCACCGAACACTGAAGCTTTCTTT
>.|TRBD2|TRBV20-1|TRBJ2-3
CSARLAGGPNTDTQYF
TGCAGTGCTAGACTAGCGGGGGGCCCTAACACAGATACGCAGTATTTT
>many|TRBD2|TRBV6-1|TRBJ2-3
CASSEGSGETDTQYF
TGTGCCAGCAGTGAAGGTAGCGGGGAGACAGATACGCAGTATTTT
>few|TRBD1|TRBV3-1|TRBJ1-4
CASRNRGGSEKLFF
TGTGCCAGCAGAAACAGGGGTGGGAGTGAAAAACTGTTTTTT
>many|TRBD1|TRBV24-1|TRBJ1-2
CATSDHSTGDDGYTF
TGTGCCACCAGTGACCACTCCACAGGGGACGATGGCTACACCTTC
>.|TRBD1|TRBV20-1|TRBJ1-5
CSASTGGRQPQHF
TGCAGTGCTTCGACAGGGGGCAGGCAGCCCCAGCATTTT
>many|.|TRBV27|TRBJ2-3
CASSFLLGMADTQYF
TGTGCCAGCAGTTTCCTACTAGGAATGGCAGATACGCAGTATTTT
>.|TRBD1|TRBV25-1|TRBJ2-7
CASATGAYEQYF
TGTGCCAGCGCGACAGGGGCTTACGAGCAGTACTTC
>many|.|TRBV5-6|TRBJ2-7
CASSPGQTAQYF
TGTGCCAGCAGCCCCGGACAGACGGCGCAGTACTTC
>few|.|TRBV7-6|TRBJ1-1
CASSARVRQQMNTEAFF
TGTGCCAGCAGCGCCCGGGTAAGACAGCAGATGAACACTGAAGCTTTCTTT
>.|TRBD1|TRBV12-3/TRBV12-4|TRBJ1-4
CASRPSSGQGYEKLFF
TGTGCCAGCAGGCCCTCCTCGGGACAGGGTTATGAAAAACTGTTTTTT
>.|TRBD1|TRBV20-1|TRBJ2-3
CSARARETGQGVRIDTQYF
TGCAGTGCTAGAGCGAGAGAAACGGGACAGGGTGTGCGGATAGATACGCAGTATTTT
>many|.|TRBV20-1|TRBJ2-4
CSARDKGGGRGIQYF
TGCAGTGCTAGAGATAAGGGGGGGGGCCGGGGCATTCAGTACTTC
>few|.|TRBV5-6|TRBJ1-5
CASSLWGGGQPQHF
TGTGCCAGCAGCTTGTGGGGGGGCGGACAGCCCCAGCATTTT